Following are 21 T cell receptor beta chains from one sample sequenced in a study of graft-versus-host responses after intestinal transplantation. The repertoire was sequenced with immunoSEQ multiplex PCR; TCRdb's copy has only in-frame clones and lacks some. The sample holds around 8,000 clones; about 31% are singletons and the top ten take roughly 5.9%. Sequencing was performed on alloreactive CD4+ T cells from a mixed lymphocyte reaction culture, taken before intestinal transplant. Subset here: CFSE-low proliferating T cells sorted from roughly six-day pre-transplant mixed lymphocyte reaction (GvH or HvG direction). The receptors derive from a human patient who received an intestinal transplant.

The CDR3 DNA reads TGCGCCAGCAGGACATCACAGGAATACGAGCAGTACTTC. As protein: CASRTSQEYEQYF. This chain uses TRBV5-1 with TRBJ2-7; possibly TRBD1 for D (5 bases). V was clipped by 5 bases and J by 4 bases, with 13 bases between them. The CDR3 runs to 13 residues. Germline V gives CDR1 SGHRS, CDR2 YFSETQ. The variable domain in full, completed from reference TRBV5-1 and TRBJ2-7, reads KAGVTQTPRYLIKTRGQQVTLSCSPISGHRSVSWYQQTPGQGLQFLFEYFSETQRNKGNFPGRFSGRQFSNSRSEMNVSTLELGDSALYLCASRTSQEYEQYFGPGTRLTVT.

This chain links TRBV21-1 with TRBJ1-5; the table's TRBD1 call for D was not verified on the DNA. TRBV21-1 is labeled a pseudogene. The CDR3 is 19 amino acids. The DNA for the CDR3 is TGTGCCAGCAGCAAAGTCGCCAGGGCGAAATGGAATAGCAATCAGCCCCAGCATTTT. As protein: CASSKVARAKWNSNQPQHF.

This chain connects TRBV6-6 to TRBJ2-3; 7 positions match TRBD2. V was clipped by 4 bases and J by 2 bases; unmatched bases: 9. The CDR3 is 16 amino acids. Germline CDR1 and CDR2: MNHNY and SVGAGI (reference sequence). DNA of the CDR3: TGTGCCAGCAGTTCACAACTAGCGACCAACACAGATACGCAGTATTTT. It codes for CASSSQLATNTDTQYF.

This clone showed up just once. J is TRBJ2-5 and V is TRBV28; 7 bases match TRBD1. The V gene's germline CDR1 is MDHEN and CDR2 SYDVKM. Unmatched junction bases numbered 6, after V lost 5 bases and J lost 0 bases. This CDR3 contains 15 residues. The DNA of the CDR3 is TGTGCCAGCAGTAACGGGACAGTGTACCAAGAGACCCAGTACTTC. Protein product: CASSNGTVYQETQYF.

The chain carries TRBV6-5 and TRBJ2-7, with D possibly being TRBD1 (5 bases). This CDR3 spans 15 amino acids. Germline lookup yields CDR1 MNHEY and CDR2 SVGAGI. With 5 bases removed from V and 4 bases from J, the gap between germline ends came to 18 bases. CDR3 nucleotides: TGTGCCAGCAGTCCCCCCTCGATGGGGCAGTACGAGCAGTACTTC. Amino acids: CASSPPSMGQYEQYF.

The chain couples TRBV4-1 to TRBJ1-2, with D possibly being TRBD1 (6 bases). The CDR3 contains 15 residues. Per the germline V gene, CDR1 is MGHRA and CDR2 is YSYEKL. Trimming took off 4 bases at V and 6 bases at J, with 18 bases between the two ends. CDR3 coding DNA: TGCGCCAGCAGCCTACTTGAACACAGGGATGATGGCTACACCTTC. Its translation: CASSLLEHRDDGYTF.

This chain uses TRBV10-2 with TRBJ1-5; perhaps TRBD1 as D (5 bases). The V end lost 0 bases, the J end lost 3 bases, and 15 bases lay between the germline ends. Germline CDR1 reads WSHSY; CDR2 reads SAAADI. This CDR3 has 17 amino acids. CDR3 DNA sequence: TGCGCCAGCAGTGAGTCTCAAATAGGAGGGGTCAATCAGCCCCAGCATTTT. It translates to CASSESQIGGVNQPQHF.

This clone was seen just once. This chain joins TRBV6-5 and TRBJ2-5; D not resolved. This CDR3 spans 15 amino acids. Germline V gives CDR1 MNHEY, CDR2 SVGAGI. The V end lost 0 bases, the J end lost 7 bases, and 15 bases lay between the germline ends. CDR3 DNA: TGTGCCAGCAGTTACTCTTCCTCACTACCAGCGACCCAGTACTTC. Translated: CASSYSSSLPATQYF.

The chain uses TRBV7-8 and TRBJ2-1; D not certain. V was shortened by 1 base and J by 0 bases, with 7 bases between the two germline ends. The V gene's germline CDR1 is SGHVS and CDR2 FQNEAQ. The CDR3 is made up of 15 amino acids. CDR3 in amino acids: CASSLGYSSYNEQFF. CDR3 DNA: TGTGCCAGCAGCTTAGGGTACAGCTCCTACAATGAGCAGTTCTTC.

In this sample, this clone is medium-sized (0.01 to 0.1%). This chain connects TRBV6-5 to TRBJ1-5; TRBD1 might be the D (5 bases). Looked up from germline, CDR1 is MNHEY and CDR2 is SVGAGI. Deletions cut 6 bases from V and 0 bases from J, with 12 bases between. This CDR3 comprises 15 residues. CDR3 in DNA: TGTGCCAGCAGCATGGGACTCCTTAGCAATCAGCCCCAGCATTTT. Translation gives CASSMGLLSNQPQHF.

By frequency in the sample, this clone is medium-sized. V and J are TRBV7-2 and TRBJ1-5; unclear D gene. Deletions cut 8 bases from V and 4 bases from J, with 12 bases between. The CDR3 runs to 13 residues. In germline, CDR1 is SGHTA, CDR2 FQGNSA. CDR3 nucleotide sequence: TGTGCCAGCGCCCGGGAGGGTAATCAGCCCCAGCATTTT. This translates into CASAREGNQPQHF.

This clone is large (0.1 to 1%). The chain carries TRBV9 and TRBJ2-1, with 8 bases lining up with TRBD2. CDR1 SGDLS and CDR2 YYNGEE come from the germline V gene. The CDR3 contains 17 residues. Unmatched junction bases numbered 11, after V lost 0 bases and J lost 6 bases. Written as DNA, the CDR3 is TGTGCCAGCAGCGTAGACCCCACGGGACTAGTCCTCAATGAGCAGTTCTTC. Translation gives CASSVDPTGLVLNEQFF.

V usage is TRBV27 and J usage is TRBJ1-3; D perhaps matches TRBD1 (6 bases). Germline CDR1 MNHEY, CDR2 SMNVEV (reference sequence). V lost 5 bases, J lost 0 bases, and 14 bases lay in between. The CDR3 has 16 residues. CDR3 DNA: TGTGCCAGCAGTATCACAGGGACCGGCTCTGGAAACACCATATATTTT. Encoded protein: CASSITGTGSGNTIYF.

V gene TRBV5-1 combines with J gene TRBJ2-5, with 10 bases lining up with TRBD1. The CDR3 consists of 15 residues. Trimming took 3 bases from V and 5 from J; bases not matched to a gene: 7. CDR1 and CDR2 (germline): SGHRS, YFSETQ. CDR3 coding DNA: TGCGCCAGCAGCTGGGGGACAGGGGCCGGGGAGACCCAGTACTTC. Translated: CASSWGTGAGETQYF.

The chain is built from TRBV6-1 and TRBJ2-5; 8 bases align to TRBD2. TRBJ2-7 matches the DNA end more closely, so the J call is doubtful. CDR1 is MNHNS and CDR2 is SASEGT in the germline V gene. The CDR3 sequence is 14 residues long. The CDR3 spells CASSEGGGSYEQYF. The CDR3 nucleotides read TGTGCCAGCAGTGAAGGCGGGGGGTCCTACGAGCAGTACTTC.

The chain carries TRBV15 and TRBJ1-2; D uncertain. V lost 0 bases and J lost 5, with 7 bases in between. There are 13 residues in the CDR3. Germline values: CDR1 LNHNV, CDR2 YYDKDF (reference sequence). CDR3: CATSRDDIYGYTF. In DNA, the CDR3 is TGTGCCACCAGCAGAGATGACATATATGGCTACACCTTC.

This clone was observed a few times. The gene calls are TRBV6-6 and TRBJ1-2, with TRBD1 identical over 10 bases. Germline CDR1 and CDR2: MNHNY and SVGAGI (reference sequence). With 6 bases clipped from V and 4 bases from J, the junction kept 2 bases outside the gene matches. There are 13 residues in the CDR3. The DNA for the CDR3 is TGTGCCAGCAGCCGGACAGGGGGCTATGGCTACACCTTC. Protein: CASSRTGGYGYTF.

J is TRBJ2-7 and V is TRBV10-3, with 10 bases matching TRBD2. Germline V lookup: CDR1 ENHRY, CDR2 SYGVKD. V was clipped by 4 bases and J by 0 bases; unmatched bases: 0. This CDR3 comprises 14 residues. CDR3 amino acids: CAISASGSSYEQYF. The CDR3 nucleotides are TGTGCCATCAGTGCTAGCGGGAGCTCCTACGAGCAGTACTTC.

This chain's CDR3 is CASSLDTTNTEAFF. The CDR3 region has the DNA TGCGCCAGCAGCTTGGACACTACTAACACTGAAGCTTTCTTT. V and J are TRBV5-1 and TRBJ1-1; D is undetermined. Germline CDR1 and CDR2: SGHRS and YFSETQ. V shed 0 bases and J shed 2 bases, with 8 bases lying between them. The CDR3 extends over 14 amino acids.

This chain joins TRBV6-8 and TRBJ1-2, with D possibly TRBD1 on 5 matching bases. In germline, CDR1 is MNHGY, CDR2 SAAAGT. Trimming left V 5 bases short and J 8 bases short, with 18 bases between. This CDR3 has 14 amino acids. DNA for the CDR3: TGTGCCAGCAGTGAAGCGTGGCAGGGTATGGGCTACACCTTC. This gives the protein CASSEAWQGMGYTF.

CDR3 sequence reads: CASSFGALGPGELFF. DNA for the CDR3: TGTGCCAGCAGTTTTGGGGCATTGGGGCCCGGGGAGCTGTTTTTT. The genes are TRBV27 and TRBJ2-2; maybe TRBD1 (5 bases). The CDR3 consists of 15 residues. Germline values: CDR1 MNHEY, CDR2 SMNVEV (reference sequence). V gave up 3 bases and J gave up 6 bases, with 14 bases separating them.